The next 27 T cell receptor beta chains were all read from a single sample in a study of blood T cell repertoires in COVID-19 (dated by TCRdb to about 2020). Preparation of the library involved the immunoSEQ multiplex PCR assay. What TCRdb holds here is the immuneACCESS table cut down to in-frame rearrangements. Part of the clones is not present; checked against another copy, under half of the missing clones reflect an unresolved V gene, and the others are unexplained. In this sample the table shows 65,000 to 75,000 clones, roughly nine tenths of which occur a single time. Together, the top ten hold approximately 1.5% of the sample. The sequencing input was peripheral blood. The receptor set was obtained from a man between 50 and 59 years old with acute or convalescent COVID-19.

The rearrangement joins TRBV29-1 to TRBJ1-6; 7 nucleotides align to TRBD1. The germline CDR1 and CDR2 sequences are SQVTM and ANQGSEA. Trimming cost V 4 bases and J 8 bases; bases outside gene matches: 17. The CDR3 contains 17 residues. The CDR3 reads CSVVADRDAFRDSPLHF. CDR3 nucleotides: TGCAGCGTTGTGGCTGACAGGGATGCCTTTCGGGATTCACCCCTCCACTTT.

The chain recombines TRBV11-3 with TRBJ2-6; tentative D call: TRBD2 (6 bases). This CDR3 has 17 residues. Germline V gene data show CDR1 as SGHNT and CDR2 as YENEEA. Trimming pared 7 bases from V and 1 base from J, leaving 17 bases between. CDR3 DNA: TGTGCCAGCACCTCCGGGGGAAGGAGGTCTGGGGCCAACGTCCTGACTTTC. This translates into CASTSGGRRSGANVLTF.

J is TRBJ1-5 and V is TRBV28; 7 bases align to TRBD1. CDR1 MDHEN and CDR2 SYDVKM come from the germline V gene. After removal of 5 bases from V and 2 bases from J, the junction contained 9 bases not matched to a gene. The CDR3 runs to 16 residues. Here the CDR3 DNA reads TGTGCCAGCAGTACAAGACAGGGTTTTGGCAATCAGCCCCAGCATTTT. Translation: CASSTRQGFGNQPQHF.

CDR3 residues: CASSSPLAADFYNEQFF. The DNA of the CDR3 is TGTGCCAGTAGTTCCCCACTAGCGGCGGATTTTTACAATGAGCAGTTCTTC. The chain carries TRBV19 and TRBJ2-1; TRBD2 aligns across 8 bases. The CDR3 has 17 residues. Losses at the gene ends were 5 bases for V and 4 bases for J; bases not matched to a gene: 13. CDR1 and CDR2 from the germline V gene are LNHDA and SQIVND (reference sequence).

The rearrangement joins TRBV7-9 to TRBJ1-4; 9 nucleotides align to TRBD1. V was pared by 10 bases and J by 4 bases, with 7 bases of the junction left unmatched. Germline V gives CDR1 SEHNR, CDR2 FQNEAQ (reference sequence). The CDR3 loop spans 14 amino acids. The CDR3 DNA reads TGTGCCATATCTCCGGGACAGGGTAATGAAAAACTGTTTTTT. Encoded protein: CAISPGQGNEKLFF.

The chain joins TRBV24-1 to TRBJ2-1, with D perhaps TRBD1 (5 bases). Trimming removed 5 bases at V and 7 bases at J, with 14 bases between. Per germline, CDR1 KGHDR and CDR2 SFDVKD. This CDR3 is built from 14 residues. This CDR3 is CATSGLLTDNEQFF. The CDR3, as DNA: TGTGCCACCAGTGGCCTATTGACAGATAATGAGCAGTTCTTC.

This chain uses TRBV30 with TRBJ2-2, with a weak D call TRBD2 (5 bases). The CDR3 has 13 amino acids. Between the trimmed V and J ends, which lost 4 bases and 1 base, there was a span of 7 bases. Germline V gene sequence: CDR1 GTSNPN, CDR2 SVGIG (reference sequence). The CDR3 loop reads CAWNAGNTGELFF. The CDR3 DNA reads TGTGCCTGGAACGCGGGGAACACCGGGGAGCTGTTTTTT.

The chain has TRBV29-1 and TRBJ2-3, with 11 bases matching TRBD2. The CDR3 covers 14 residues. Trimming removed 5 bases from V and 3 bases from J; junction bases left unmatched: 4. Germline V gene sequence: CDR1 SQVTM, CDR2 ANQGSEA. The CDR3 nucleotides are TGCAGCGTTCTGAGGACTAGCGGGACAGATACGCAGTATTTT. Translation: CSVLRTSGTDTQYF.

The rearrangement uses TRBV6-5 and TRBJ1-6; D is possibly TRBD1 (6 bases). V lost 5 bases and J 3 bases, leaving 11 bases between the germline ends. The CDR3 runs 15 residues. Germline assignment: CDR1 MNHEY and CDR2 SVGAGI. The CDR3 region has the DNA TGTGCCAGCAGTACCGACAGGATCTATAATTCACCCCTCCACTTT. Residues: CASSTDRIYNSPLHF.

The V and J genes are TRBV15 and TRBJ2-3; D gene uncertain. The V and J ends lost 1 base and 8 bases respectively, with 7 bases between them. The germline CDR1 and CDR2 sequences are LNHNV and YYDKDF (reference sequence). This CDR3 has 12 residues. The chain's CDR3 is CATSRAGGTQYF. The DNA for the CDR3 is TGTGCCACCAGCAGAGCTGGCGGTACGCAGTATTTT.

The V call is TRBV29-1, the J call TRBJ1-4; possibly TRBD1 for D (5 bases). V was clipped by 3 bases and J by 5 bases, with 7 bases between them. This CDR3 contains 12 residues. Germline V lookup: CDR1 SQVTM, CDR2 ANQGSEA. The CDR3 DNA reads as TGCAGCGTTGAGTCAGGGAATGAAAAACTGTTTTTT. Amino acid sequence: CSVESGNEKLFF. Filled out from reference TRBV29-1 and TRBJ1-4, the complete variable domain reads SAVISQKPSRDICQRGTSLTIQCQVDSQVTMMFWYRQQPGQSLTLIATANQGSEATYESGFVIDKFPISRPNLTFSTLTVSNMSPEDSSIYLCSVESGNEKLFFGSGTQLSVL.

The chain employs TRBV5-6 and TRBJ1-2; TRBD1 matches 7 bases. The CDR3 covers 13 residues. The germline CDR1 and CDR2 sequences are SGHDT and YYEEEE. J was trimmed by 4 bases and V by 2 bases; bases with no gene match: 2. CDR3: CASSFRDSYGYTF. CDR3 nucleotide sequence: TGTGCCAGCAGCTTCCGGGACAGCTATGGCTACACCTTC.

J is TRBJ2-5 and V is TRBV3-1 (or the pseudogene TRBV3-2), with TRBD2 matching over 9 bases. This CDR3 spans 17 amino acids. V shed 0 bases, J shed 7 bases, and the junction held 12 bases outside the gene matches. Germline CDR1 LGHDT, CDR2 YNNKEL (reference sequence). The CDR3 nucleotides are TGTGCCAGCAGCCAAGATTCGGCGGGAGGGCTTTTATCGACCCAGTACTTC. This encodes CASSQDSAGGLLSTQYF.

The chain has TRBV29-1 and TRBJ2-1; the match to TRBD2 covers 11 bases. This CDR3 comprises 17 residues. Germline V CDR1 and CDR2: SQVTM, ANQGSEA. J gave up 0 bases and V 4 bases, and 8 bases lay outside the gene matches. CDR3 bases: TGCAGCGTTGTTTCACTAGCGGGAGCATCCTCCTACAATGAGCAGTTCTTC. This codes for CSVVSLAGASSYNEQFF.

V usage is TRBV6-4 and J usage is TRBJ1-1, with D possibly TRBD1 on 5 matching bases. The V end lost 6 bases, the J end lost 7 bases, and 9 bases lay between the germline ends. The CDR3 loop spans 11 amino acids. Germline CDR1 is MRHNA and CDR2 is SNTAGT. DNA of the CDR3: TGTGCCAGCAGGCAGGGAAGTGAAGCTTTCTTT. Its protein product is CASRQGSEAFF.

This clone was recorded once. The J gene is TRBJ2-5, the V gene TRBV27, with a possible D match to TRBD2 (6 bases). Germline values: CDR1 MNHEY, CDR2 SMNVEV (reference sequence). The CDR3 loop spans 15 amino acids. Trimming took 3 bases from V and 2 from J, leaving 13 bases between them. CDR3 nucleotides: TGTGCCAGCAGTTTGATGGCGGGGATACAAGAGACCCAGTACTTC. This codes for CASSLMAGIQETQYF.

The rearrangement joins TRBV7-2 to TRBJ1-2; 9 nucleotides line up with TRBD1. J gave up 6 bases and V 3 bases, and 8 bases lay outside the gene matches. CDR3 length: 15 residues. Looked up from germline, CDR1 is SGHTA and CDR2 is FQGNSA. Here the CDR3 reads CASSLLGQGRDGYTF. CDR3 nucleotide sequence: TGTGCCAGCAGCTTGCTCGGACAGGGGAGGGATGGCTACACCTTC.

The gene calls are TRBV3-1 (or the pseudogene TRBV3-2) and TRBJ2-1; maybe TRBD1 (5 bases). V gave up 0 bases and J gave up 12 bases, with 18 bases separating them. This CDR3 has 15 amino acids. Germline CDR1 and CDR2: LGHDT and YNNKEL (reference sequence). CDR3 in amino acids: CASSQDLTGQGVQFF. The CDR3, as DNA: TGTGCCAGCAGCCAAGATTTAACGGGCCAGGGTGTGCAGTTCTTC.

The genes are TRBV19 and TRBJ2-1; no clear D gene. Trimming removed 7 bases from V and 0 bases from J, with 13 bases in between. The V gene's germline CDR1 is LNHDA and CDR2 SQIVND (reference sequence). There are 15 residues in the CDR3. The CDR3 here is CASIPTTGSYNEQFF. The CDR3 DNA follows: TGTGCCAGTATTCCTACCACGGGCTCCTACAATGAGCAGTTCTTC.

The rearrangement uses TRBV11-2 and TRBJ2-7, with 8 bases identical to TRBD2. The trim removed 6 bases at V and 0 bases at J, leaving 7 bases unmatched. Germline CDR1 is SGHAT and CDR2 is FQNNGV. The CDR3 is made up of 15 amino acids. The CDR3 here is CASRKAGDYSYEQYF. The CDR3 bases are TGTGCCAGCAGGAAAGCGGGAGACTACTCCTACGAGCAGTACTTC.

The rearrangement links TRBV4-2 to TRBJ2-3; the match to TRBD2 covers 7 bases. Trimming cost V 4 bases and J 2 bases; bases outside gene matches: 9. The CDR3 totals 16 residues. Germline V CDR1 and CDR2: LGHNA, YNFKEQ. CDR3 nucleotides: TGTGCCAGCAGCCTTACGGGGGGAGGGACCACAGATACGCAGTATTTT. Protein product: CASSLTGGGTTDTQYF.

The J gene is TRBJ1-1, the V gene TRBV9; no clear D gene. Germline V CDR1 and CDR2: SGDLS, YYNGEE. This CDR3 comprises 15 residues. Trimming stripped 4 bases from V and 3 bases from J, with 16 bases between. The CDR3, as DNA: TGTGCCAGCAGCCCCCGGGGTTCTGGGGACACTGAAGCTTTCTTT. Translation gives CASSPRGSGDTEAFF.

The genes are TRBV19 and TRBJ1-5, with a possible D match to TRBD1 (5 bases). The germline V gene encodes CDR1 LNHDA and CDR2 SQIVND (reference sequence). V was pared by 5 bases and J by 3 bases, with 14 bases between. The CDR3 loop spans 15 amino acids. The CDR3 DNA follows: TGTGCCAGTAGTTGGGGACTAAACCCCAATCAGCCCCAGCATTTT. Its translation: CASSWGLNPNQPQHF. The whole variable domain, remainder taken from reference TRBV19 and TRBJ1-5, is DGGITQSPKYLFRKEGQNVTLSCEQNLNHDAMYWYRQDPGQGLRLIYYSQIVNDFQKGDIAEGYSVSREKKESFPLTVTSAQKNPTAFYLCASSWGLNPNQPQHFGDGTRLSIL.

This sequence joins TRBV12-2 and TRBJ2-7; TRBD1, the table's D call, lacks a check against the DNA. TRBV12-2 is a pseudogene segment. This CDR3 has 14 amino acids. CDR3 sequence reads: CASRLAGQGGEQYV. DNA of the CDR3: TGTGCAAGTCGCTTAGCGGGACAGGGTGGCGAGCAGTACGTC.

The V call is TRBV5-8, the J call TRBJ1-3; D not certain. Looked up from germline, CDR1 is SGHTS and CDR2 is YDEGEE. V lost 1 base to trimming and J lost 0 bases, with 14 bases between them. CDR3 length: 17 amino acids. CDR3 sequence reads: CASSLSVAPASGNTIYF. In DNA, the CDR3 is TGTGCCAGCAGCTTGTCAGTGGCACCCGCCTCTGGAAACACCATATATTTT.

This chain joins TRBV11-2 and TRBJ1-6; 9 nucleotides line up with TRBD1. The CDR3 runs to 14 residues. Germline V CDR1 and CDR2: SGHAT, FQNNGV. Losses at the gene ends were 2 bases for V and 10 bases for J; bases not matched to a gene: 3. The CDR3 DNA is TGTGCCAGCAGCTTACGGGACAGGGACTCACCCCTCCACTTT. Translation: CASSLRDRDSPLHF.

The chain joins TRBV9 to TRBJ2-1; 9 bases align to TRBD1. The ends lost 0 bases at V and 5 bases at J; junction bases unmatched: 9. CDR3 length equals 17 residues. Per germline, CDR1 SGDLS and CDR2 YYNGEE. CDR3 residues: CASSVGNTGGGNNEQFF. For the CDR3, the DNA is TGTGCCAGCAGCGTAGGGAACACAGGGGGCGGTAACAATGAGCAGTTCTTC.